These 10 T cell receptor beta chains share one sample of origin, sequenced in a study of control samples from healthy donors and cancer patients. Profiling relied on immunoSEQ multiplex PCR, and the TCRdb table lists in-frame clones only, not all of them. The table includes approximately 97,000 clones, 88% detected once. Sequenced sample: blood. These receptors originate from a man aged 30 to 39 in good health.

This clone has just one count. The chain links TRBV19 to TRBJ1-2, with D hard to call. The CDR3 contains 15 residues. CDR1 and CDR2 (germline): LNHDA, SQIVND (reference sequence). Trimming took off 3 bases at V and 4 bases at J, with 15 bases between the two ends. The CDR3 spells CASSIPQTGIYGYTF. The CDR3 DNA sequence: TGTGCCAGTAGTATCCCTCAGACCGGGATCTATGGCTACACCTTC. The full variable domain, its missing parts supplied by reference TRBV19 and TRBJ1-2, is DGGITQSPKYLFRKEGQNVTLSCEQNLNHDAMYWYRQDPGQGLRLIYYSQIVNDFQKGDIAEGYSVSREKKESFPLTVTSAQKNPTAFYLCASSIPQTGIYGYTFGSGTRLTVV.

This chain connects TRBV7-2 to TRBJ1-2, with 8 bases aligning to TRBD1. Unmatched junction bases numbered 9, after V lost 5 bases and J lost 4 bases. This CDR3 contains 15 residues. Germline assignment: CDR1 SGHTA and CDR2 FQGNSA. CDR3 nucleotides: TGTGCCAGCAGCCCCGGGACAGGCGGTGCCTATGGCTACACCTTC. Protein: CASSPGTGGAYGYTF.

The chain couples TRBV5-4 to TRBJ2-7; possible D gene TRBD1, 5 bases. This CDR3 has 15 residues. With 4 bases removed from V and 2 bases from J, the gap between germline ends came to 16 bases. Germline values: CDR1 SGHNT, CDR2 YYREEE (reference sequence). The DNA for the CDR3 is TGTGCCAGCAGCCCAGAACCGACAGCAGCCTACGAGCAGTACTTC. Protein product: CASSPEPTAAYEQYF.

The J gene is TRBJ2-7, the V gene TRBV7-3, with D possibly being TRBD1 (5 bases). CDR3 length equals 14 residues. V lost 5 bases and J lost 3, with 14 bases in between. The germline V gene has CDR1 SGHTA and CDR2 FQGTGA. The CDR3 DNA is TGTGCCAGCAGCCCGTCGCAGGGTGGCTACGAGCAGTACTTC. Its protein product is CASSPSQGGYEQYF. The complete variable domain, with remaining parts taken from reference TRBV7-3 and TRBJ2-7, reads GAGVSQTPSNKVTEKGKYVELRCDPISGHTALYWYRQSLGQGPEFLIYFQGTGAADDSGLPNDRFFAVRPEGSVSTLKIQRTERGDSAVYLCASSPSQGGYEQYFGPGTRLTVT.

V usage is TRBV19 and J usage is TRBJ2-5; the match to TRBD1 covers 8 bases. Germline values: CDR1 LNHDA, CDR2 SQIVND (reference sequence). This CDR3 has 15 amino acids. V lost 4 bases to trimming and J lost 3 bases; unmatched junction nucleotides: 7. CDR3 sequence reads: CASSTQGARKETQYF. CDR3 DNA sequence: TGTGCCAGTAGTACCCAGGGGGCTAGGAAAGAGACCCAGTACTTC.

This clone was counted a few times. The chain carries TRBV5-6 and TRBJ2-7; D may be TRBD1 (5 bases). V shed 4 bases and J shed 3 bases, with 5 bases lying between them. This CDR3 region has 11 residues. Looked up from germline, CDR1 is SGHDT and CDR2 is YYEEEE. The CDR3 DNA is TGTGCCAGCAGCCAGGGCTACGAGCAGTACTTC. Protein: CASSQGYEQYF. The full variable domain, its missing parts supplied by reference TRBV5-6 and TRBJ2-7, is DAGVTQSPTHLIKTRGQQVTLRCSPKSGHDTVSWYQQALGQGPQFIFQYYEEEERQRGNFPDRFSGHQFPNYSSELNVNALLLGDSALYLCASSQGYEQYFGPGTRLTVT.

V is TRBV7-6 and J is TRBJ2-1; 11 positions agree with TRBD1. Germline V gene lookup returns CDR1 SGHVS and CDR2 FNYEAQ. The CDR3 loop spans 15 amino acids. Losses at the gene ends were 2 bases for V and 8 bases for J; bases not matched to a gene: 5. This CDR3 reads CASSLRTGGLDEQFF. The CDR3 DNA reads TGTGCCAGCAGCTTACGGACAGGGGGCTTGGATGAGCAGTTCTTC.

The CDR3 bases are TGTGCCAGCAGCGTAGAGGGGGGGCTGAGTGAAAAACTGTTTTTT. As protein: CASSVEGGLSEKLFF. V gene TRBV9 combines with J gene TRBJ1-4; D is possibly TRBD1 (6 bases). This CDR3 is 15 amino acids long. Trimming removed 0 bases from V and 7 bases from J, with 13 bases in between. Per the germline V gene, CDR1 is SGDLS and CDR2 is YYNGEE.

This chain joins TRBV2 and TRBJ1-3, with D uncertain. The germline V gene has CDR1 SNHLY and CDR2 FYNNEI. V was clipped by 8 bases and J by 2 bases, with 10 bases between them. The CDR3 consists of 13 residues. The CDR3 region has the DNA TGTGCCAGCGATCTCGGCCCTGGAAACACCATATATTTT. Translated: CASDLGPGNTIYF.

The chain has TRBV27 and TRBJ1-5; tentatively, D is TRBD1 (6 bases). The germline V and J ends were trimmed by 10 bases and 7 bases, with 17 bases remaining between them. This CDR3 has 13 amino acids. CDR1 is MNHEY, CDR2 SMNVEV, per germline (reference sequence). In DNA, the CDR3 is TGTGCCACGCGAACAGGGTCCAGCCAGCCCCAGCATTTT. Translating it yields CATRTGSSQPQHF.